These 30 T cell receptor beta chains share one sample of origin, sequenced in a study of T cell responses to AZD1222 COVID-19 vaccine. Only in-frame clones appear in the TCRdb table, and some are missing; sequencing was by immunoSEQ multiplex PCR. The sample comprises roughly 190,000 clones, 80% to 95% of which are singletons, and 3% to 3.5% rests with the top ten. Here the sequenced sample was peripheral blood, taken 28 days after the second AZD1222 dose. The receptor set was obtained from an adult who received the AZD1222 COVID-19 vaccine.

The chain is built from TRBV6-1 and TRBJ1-2; possibly TRBD1 for D (6 bases). The ends were cut back, 0 bases at V and 4 bases at J, with 9 bases in the middle. The CDR3 runs to 14 residues. Germline assignment: CDR1 MNHNS and CDR2 SASEGT. The CDR3 reads CASSEAGGPYGYTF. The CDR3 DNA is TGTGCCAGCAGTGAAGCGGGGGGCCCCTATGGCTACACCTTC.

This chain connects TRBV5-1 to TRBJ1-2, with TRBD1 matching over 7 bases. This CDR3 spans 16 amino acids. After removal of 4 bases from V and 4 bases from J, the junction contained 13 bases not matched to a gene. The germline V gene encodes CDR1 SGHRS and CDR2 YFSETQ. DNA of the CDR3: TGCGCCAGCAGCCCGGAGGGGTCAGGGGGTAGCTATGGCTACACCTTC. Its protein product is CASSPEGSGGSYGYTF.

The V call is TRBV7-2, the J call TRBJ2-7; 8 positions agree with TRBD1. The CDR3 covers 15 residues. Per germline, CDR1 SGHTA and CDR2 FQGNSA. With 5 bases clipped from V and 0 bases from J, the junction kept 6 bases outside the gene matches. As DNA, the CDR3 is TGTGCCAGCAGCCCGGACAGGGCGAGCTCCTACGAGCAGTACTTC. Protein sequence: CASSPDRASSYEQYF.

The chain joins TRBV5-1 to TRBJ2-5, with 11 bases lining up with TRBD2. Trimming removed 4 bases from V and 4 bases from J; junction bases left unmatched: 9. This CDR3 has 16 residues. CDR1 is SGHRS and CDR2 is YFSETQ in the germline V gene. In DNA form, the CDR3 reads TGCGCCAGCAGCCTCATAGCGGGAGGGCTTGGAGAGACCCAGTACTTC. Protein sequence: CASSLIAGGLGETQYF. The entire variable domain, with the rest obtained from reference TRBV5-1 and TRBJ2-5, is as follows: KAGVTQTPRYLIKTRGQQVTLSCSPISGHRSVSWYQQTPGQGLQFLFEYFSETQRNKGNFPGRFSGRQFSNSRSEMNVSTLELGDSALYLCASSLIAGGLGETQYFGPGTRLLVL.

This chain connects TRBV5-1 to TRBJ2-7, with TRBD2 matching 16 bases. Trimming cost V 4 bases and J 2 bases; bases outside gene matches: 6. Germline V gene sequence: CDR1 SGHRS, CDR2 YFSETQ. This CDR3 has 17 amino acids. CDR3 region: CASSHGTSGRETYEQYF. The CDR3 nucleotides read TGCGCCAGCAGCCACGGGACTAGCGGGAGGGAGACCTACGAGCAGTACTTC.

The rearrangement uses TRBV30 and TRBJ2-5, with 7 bases fitting TRBD1. V was clipped by 5 bases and J by 5 bases; unmatched bases: 8. Looked up from germline, CDR1 is GTSNPN and CDR2 is SVGIG (reference sequence). This CDR3 contains 13 residues. For the CDR3, the DNA is TGTGCCTGGGAAGGACAGGCCGGGGAGACCCAGTACTTC. Translated, it gives CAWEGQAGETQYF.

The rearrangement links TRBV27 to TRBJ2-7; 11 bases match TRBD1. Looked up from germline, CDR1 is MNHEY and CDR2 is SMNVEV (reference sequence). The CDR3 length is 15 residues. Unmatched junction bases numbered 5, after V lost 6 bases and J lost 1 base. The CDR3 nucleotides read TGTGCCAGCAGCCCAGGGACAGGGGGATCCTACGAGCAGTACTTC. Residues: CASSPGTGGSYEQYF.

The V call is TRBV11-3, the J call TRBJ1-4; D is uncertain. With 6 bases removed from V and 6 bases from J, the gap between germline ends came to 20 bases. This CDR3 has 16 residues. The germline V gene has CDR1 SGHNT and CDR2 YENEEA. CDR3 sequence reads: CASSPHPQESYEKLFF. The CDR3 nucleotides are TGTGCCAGCAGTCCTCACCCCCAAGAAAGTTATGAAAAACTGTTTTTT.

The chain uses TRBV7-2 and TRBJ1-3; TRBD1 is a possible D gene (6 bases). CDR1 is SGHTA, CDR2 FQGNSA, per germline. The CDR3 sequence is 14 residues long. The V gene lost 4 bases and the J gene lost 9 bases, with 16 bases spanning the gap. The CDR3 sequence: CASSSGWGAPTIYF. The CDR3, as DNA: TGTGCCAGCAGCTCTGGGTGGGGGGCGCCCACCATATATTTT.

The V gene is TRBV2, the J gene TRBJ2-3; D unclear. Germline values: CDR1 SNHLY, CDR2 FYNNEI. The V gene lost 5 bases and the J gene lost 2 bases, with 11 bases spanning the gap. The CDR3 contains 14 residues. The DNA of the CDR3 is TGTGCCAGCAGTTCCCAAACCCCCACAGATACGCAGTATTTT. Protein product: CASSSQTPTDTQYF.

The chain links TRBV5-1 to TRBJ1-1; 7 bases line up with TRBD1. This CDR3 is built from 14 residues. From germline, CDR1 is SGHRS and CDR2 YFSETQ. The trim removed 3 bases at V and 4 bases at J, leaving 6 bases unmatched. The CDR3 coding sequence is TGCGCCAGCAGCTCAACAGGGGCGGCCACTGAAGCTTTCTTT. Amino acid sequence: CASSSTGAATEAFF.

This clone was seen once. The V gene is TRBV10-1, the J gene TRBJ2-3, with 9 bases lining up with TRBD2. In germline, CDR1 is WNHNN, CDR2 SYGVQD (reference sequence). Trimming removed 3 bases from V and 1 base from J; junction bases left unmatched: 2. CDR3 length equals 15 residues. The CDR3 DNA sequence: TGCGCCAGCAGTGACCGGACTAGCGGCACAGATACGCAGTATTTT. It specifies CASSDRTSGTDTQYF.

The chain uses TRBV12-3 or TRBV12-4 and TRBJ2-7; unclear D gene. Trimming stripped 6 bases from V and 0 bases from J, with 6 bases between. The CDR3 has 12 amino acids. The CDR3 sequence is CASSSPSYEQYF. CDR3 nucleotides: TGTGCCAGCAGCTCTCCCTCCTACGAGCAGTACTTC.

This chain links TRBV5-6 with TRBJ1-2; D is possibly TRBD1 (5 bases). The germline CDR1 and CDR2 sequences are SGHDT and YYEEEE. The ends were cut back, 2 bases at V and 4 bases at J, with 9 bases in the middle. The CDR3 is 13 amino acids. The chain's CDR3 is CASSLTGSYGYTF. The CDR3 DNA sequence: TGTGCCAGCAGCTTAACAGGTAGCTATGGCTACACCTTC.

The rearrangement links TRBV7-8 to TRBJ2-5, with TRBD1 matching over 9 bases. V shed 5 bases, J shed 2 bases, and the junction held 9 bases outside the gene matches. The CDR3 contains 16 residues. Germline lookup yields CDR1 SGHVS and CDR2 FQNEAQ. The CDR3 protein is CASSPRQGDTQETQYF. CDR3 sequence (DNA): TGTGCCAGCAGCCCCCGACAGGGGGACACACAAGAGACCCAGTACTTC.

CDR3: CAWSVLDLSWGNTIYF. The CDR3 nucleotides read TGTGCCTGGAGTGTACTTGACCTCTCTTGGGGAAACACCATATATTTT. The chain recombines TRBV30 with TRBJ1-3; D gene ambiguous. Germline CDR1 GTSNPN, CDR2 SVGIG (reference sequence). CDR3 size: 16 residues. Trimming shortened V by 0 bases and J by 4 bases, and 16 bases separated the two germline ends. The full variable domain, completed using reference TRBV30 and TRBJ1-3, is SQTIHQWPATLVQPVGSPLSLECTVEGTSNPNLYWYRQAAGRGLQLLFYSVGIGQISSEVPQNLSASRPQDRQFILSSKKLLLSDSGFYLCAWSVLDLSWGNTIYFGEGSWLTVV.

The CDR3: CASSAQGILGQFF. The CDR3 DNA is TGTGCCAGCAGTGCGCAGGGGATATTGGGGCAGTTCTTC. The chain combines TRBV2 with TRBJ2-1; weak D call: TRBD1 (6 bases). V was shortened by 4 bases and J by 12 bases, with 16 bases between the two germline ends. The CDR3 loop spans 13 amino acids. Germline V lookup: CDR1 SNHLY, CDR2 FYNNEI.

The J gene is TRBJ2-2, the V gene TRBV4-2; D unresolved. The CDR3 covers 16 residues. Trimming pared 0 bases from V and 0 bases from J, leaving 8 bases between. Looked up from germline, CDR1 is LGHNA and CDR2 is YNFKEQ. DNA of the CDR3: TGTGCCAGCAGCCAAGATGAAACGGCGAACACCGGGGAGCTGTTTTTT. The encoded protein is CASSQDETANTGELFF.

The chain employs TRBV9 and TRBJ1-3; D not certain. This CDR3 has 12 amino acids. The V gene's germline CDR1 is SGDLS and CDR2 YYNGEE. Trimming left V 0 bases short and J 9 bases short, with 7 bases between. The CDR3 is CASSVGAGTIYF. The CDR3 DNA follows: TGTGCCAGCAGCGTAGGGGCGGGCACCATATATTTT.

V and J are TRBV18 and TRBJ2-7; tentatively, D is TRBD1 or TRBD2 (5 bases each). CDR1 KGHSH and CDR2 LQKENI come from the germline V gene. The CDR3 runs to 13 residues. Trimming shortened V by 3 bases and J by 4 bases, and 10 bases separated the two germline ends. The CDR3 nucleotides read TGTGCCAGCTCACCGTTCTGGGGGTACGAGCAGTACTTC. Its protein product is CASSPFWGYEQYF.

V usage is TRBV5-1 and J usage is TRBJ1-3; the D is unclear. V lost 3 bases to trimming and J lost 0 bases, with 10 bases between them. The germline V gene has CDR1 SGHRS and CDR2 YFSETQ. This CDR3 region has 15 residues. The CDR3 DNA reads TGCGCCAGCAGCTCTGACTCACGCTCTGGAAACACCATATATTTT. Translated, it gives CASSSDSRSGNTIYF.

J is TRBJ2-7 and V is TRBV6-2 or TRBV6-3; weak D call: TRBD1 (5 bases). Germline values: CDR1 MNHEY, CDR2 SVGEGT. The CDR3 is made up of 13 amino acids. V shed 2 bases and J shed 6 bases, with 11 bases lying between them. The CDR3 DNA reads as TGTGCCAGCAGTTACATGACAGTTAGCGAGCAGTACTTC. Its translation is CASSYMTVSEQYF.

This chain joins TRBV7-6 and TRBJ2-1, with D possibly TRBD2 on 6 matching bases. This CDR3 is built from 17 residues. CDR1 and CDR2 (germline): SGHVS, FNYEAQ. V dropped 2 bases and J dropped 0 bases, with 14 bases sitting between them. CDR3: CASSLFGGLSSYNEQFF. CDR3 nucleotides: TGTGCCAGCAGCTTATTTGGAGGGTTAAGCTCCTACAATGAGCAGTTCTTC.

The rearrangement uses TRBV19 and TRBJ2-1; possible D gene TRBD2, 6 bases. Germline-derived CDR1 and CDR2 are LNHDA and SQIVND (reference sequence). V lost 4 bases to trimming and J lost 4 bases, with 8 bases between them. This CDR3 region has 13 residues. CDR3: CASSRGLYNEQFF. CDR3 in DNA: TGTGCCAGTAGTAGGGGACTTTACAATGAGCAGTTCTTC.

This clone was observed a single time. DNA for the CDR3: TGTGCCAGCACCCCCAGGGACAGGGGGGAAAATGAGCAGTTCTTC. Its translation is CASTPRDRGENEQFF. This chain connects TRBV4-2 to TRBJ2-1, with 11 bases identical to TRBD1. This CDR3 region has 15 residues. The V segment lost 7 bases and the J segment 7 bases; nucleotides outside the gene matches: 9. In germline, CDR1 is LGHNA, CDR2 YNFKEQ.

The J gene is TRBJ2-5, the V gene TRBV7-2, with 7 bases lining up with TRBD2. The length of the CDR3 is 16 residues. The germline CDR1 and CDR2 sequences are SGHTA and FQGNSA. V lost 2 bases to trimming and J lost 1 base; unmatched junction nucleotides: 7. The CDR3 nucleotides read TGTGCCAGCAGCTTAATCGGGCTAGCGGTCCAAGAGACCCAGTACTTC. Its protein is CASSLIGLAVQETQYF.

The chain combines TRBV27 with TRBJ2-7; D might be TRBD1 (6 bases). V was cut by 5 bases and J by 0 bases, with 14 bases left in between. The germline V gene has CDR1 MNHEY and CDR2 SMNVEV (reference sequence). The CDR3 is made up of 15 amino acids. CDR3 region: CASSRQASSSYEQYF. In DNA, the CDR3 is TGTGCCAGCAGTAGACAGGCCAGCAGCTCCTACGAGCAGTACTTC.

This chain uses TRBV11-2 with TRBJ2-4; possible D gene TRBD2, 6 bases. The CDR3 extends over 15 amino acids. CDR1 and CDR2 from the germline V gene are SGHAT and FQNNGV. Trimming left V 3 bases short and J 3 bases short, with 12 bases between. The CDR3: CASSLEGRGKNIQYF. The CDR3 DNA reads as TGTGCCAGCAGCTTGGAGGGGCGGGGCAAAAACATTCAGTACTTC.

This sequence joins TRBV7-3 and TRBJ2-3, with a possible D match to TRBD2 (5 bases). This CDR3 comprises 14 residues. V was shortened by 3 bases and J by 3 bases, with 10 bases between the two germline ends. In germline, CDR1 is SGHTA, CDR2 FQGTGA. The CDR3, as DNA: TGTGCCAGCAGCTTGAGCGGACCTACAGATACGCAGTATTTT. As protein: CASSLSGPTDTQYF.

This clone was found once. The chain carries TRBV12-1 and TRBJ1-6. TRBV12-1 corresponds to a pseudogene. The CDR3 length is 18 residues. CDR3: CASSFVSGAVDSRSPLHF. The CDR3 coding sequence is TGTGCCAGCAGCTTTGTCTCGGGGGCAGTTGACTCTAGATCACCCCTCCACTTT.